Shown below are 5 T cell receptor beta chains from a single sample sequenced in a study of cytomegalovirus exposure and HLA in healthy donors. The PCR used 60 Vbeta and 13 Jbeta primers. Sequenced by immunoSEQ multiplex PCR; TCRdb stores in-frame clones only, minus some. The table records just over 150,000 clones, approximately 86% of them present only once. The sample was PBMCs. All receptors derive from a young woman in good health and CMV-seronegative.

The gene calls are TRBV2 and TRBJ2-1, with 10 nucleotides matching TRBD1. This CDR3 has 13 residues. The germline CDR1 and CDR2 sequences are SNHLY and FYNNEI. J gave up 6 bases and V 6 bases, and 2 bases lay outside the gene matches. The CDR3 DNA sequence: TGTGCCAGCAGCGGACAGGGGGGCAATGAGCAGTTCTTC. Amino acids: CASSGQGGNEQFF.

The J gene is TRBJ2-1, the V gene TRBV6-4; 7 bases fit TRBD1. This CDR3 contains 15 residues. V shed 0 bases, J shed 8 bases, and the junction held 7 bases outside the gene matches. The germline V gene has CDR1 MRHNA and CDR2 SNTAGT. The CDR3: CASSDSRQGSDEQFF. CDR3 bases: TGTGCCAGCAGTGACTCTCGACAGGGTAGCGATGAGCAGTTCTTC.

The gene calls are TRBV11-2 and TRBJ2-1; tentatively, D is TRBD2 (6 bases). Germline V gene sequence: CDR1 SGHAT, CDR2 FQNNGV. Trimming pared 3 bases from V and 4 bases from J, leaving 22 bases between. CDR3 size: 18 residues. The CDR3 loop is CASSFTPPGLGSYNEQFF. The CDR3 DNA sequence: TGTGCCAGCAGCTTTACCCCACCGGGACTTGGCTCGTACAATGAGCAGTTCTTC.

The V gene is TRBV27, the J gene TRBJ2-1; 10 bases line up with TRBD2. Germline V lookup: CDR1 MNHEY, CDR2 SMNVEV (reference sequence). CDR3 length: 17 residues. V gave up 5 bases and J gave up 4 bases; unmatched junction bases: 11. Written as DNA, the CDR3 is TGTGCCAGCAGTCCGACCTTAACTAGCGGGGATTACAATGAGCAGTTCTTC. Translation gives CASSPTLTSGDYNEQFF.

The chain carries TRBV19 and TRBJ2-3; D is perhaps TRBD2 (5 bases). Trimming pared 5 bases from V and 5 bases from J, leaving 8 bases between. The CDR3 runs 12 residues. Germline V CDR1 and CDR2: LNHDA, SQIVND (reference sequence). CDR3 in amino acids: CASSFREDTQYF. For the CDR3, the DNA is TGTGCCAGTAGTTTCCGGGAAGATACGCAGTATTTT.